The 7 T cell receptor beta chains below come from one sample, sequenced in a study of blood T cell repertoires in COVID-19. Clones were read by immunoSEQ multiplex PCR, and TCRdb kept only the in-frame ones, dropping some. The table shows roughly 230,000 clones, with around 80% occurring only once. Source material: peripheral blood. The origin of the receptors is a man aged 35 to 55 with acute or convalescent COVID-19.

The chain joins TRBV7-8 to TRBJ1-2; D uncertain. The CDR3 length is 15 residues. The V end was cut by 1 base, the J end by 4 bases, with 13 bases between. Germline V CDR1 and CDR2: SGHVS, FQNEAQ. The CDR3 sequence: CASSLGAGEGYGYTF. The CDR3 DNA sequence: TGTGCCAGCAGCTTAGGGGCGGGAGAGGGCTATGGCTACACCTTC.

The rearrangement links TRBV6-2 or TRBV6-3 to TRBJ2-1; 11 bases align to TRBD2. This CDR3 region has 17 residues. V lost 0 bases, J lost 3 bases, and 4 bases stayed unmatched. From germline, CDR1 is MNHEY and CDR2 SVGEGT. The CDR3 region has the DNA TGTGCCAGCAGTTACTCGAAGGGACTAGCGGTCTACAATGAGCAGTTCTTC. Its protein product is CASSYSKGLAVYNEQFF.

In this sample, this clone turned up a few times. The V gene is TRBV20-1, the J gene TRBJ2-3, with D hard to call. Trimming pared 7 bases from V and 3 bases from J, leaving 8 bases between. The CDR3 extends over 11 amino acids. CDR1 is DFQATT and CDR2 is SNEGSKA in the germline V gene (reference sequence). CDR3 in amino acids: CSGVSTDTQYF. The CDR3 DNA reads as TGCAGTGGTGTTAGTACAGATACGCAGTATTTT.

The J gene is TRBJ1-1, the V gene TRBV19; D might be TRBD1 (5 bases). CDR3 length equals 14 residues. Germline CDR1 is LNHDA and CDR2 is SQIVND (reference sequence). Trimming pared 5 bases from V and 3 bases from J, leaving 13 bases between. In nucleotides, the CDR3 is TGTGCCAGTAGTCAAGTAAGCAGGGACACTGAAGCTTTCTTT. The encoded protein is CASSQVSRDTEAFF.

The chain recombines TRBV11-2 with TRBJ2-1; 7 bases fit TRBD2. The V gene's germline CDR1 is SGHAT and CDR2 FQNNGV. V dropped 1 base and J dropped 4; count of bases not matched to a gene: 10. The CDR3 has 17 amino acids. CDR3 nucleotides: TGTGCCAGCAGCTTAGTTAGGCTAGCGGCCTTTTACAATGAGCAGTTCTTC. This translates into CASSLVRLAAFYNEQFF.

The rearrangement links TRBV4-1 to TRBJ1-3, with D tentatively TRBD1 (5 bases). This CDR3 is built from 16 residues. In germline, CDR1 is MGHRA, CDR2 YSYEKL. Trimming took 0 bases from V and 1 from J, leaving 10 bases between them. The CDR3 DNA reads as TGCGCCAGCAGCCAAGATCGACAGTCTTCTGGAAACACCATATATTTT. This gives the protein CASSQDRQSSGNTIYF.

The V and J genes are TRBV6-6 and TRBJ2-3; 9 bases fit TRBD2. V shed 7 bases and J 4 bases; nucleotides not matched to a gene: 12. The CDR3 spans 16 residues. From germline, CDR1 is MNHNY and CDR2 SVGAGI (reference sequence). This CDR3 is CASKAPSGVLADTQYF. CDR3 DNA: TGTGCCAGCAAAGCCCCTAGCGGGGTGCTGGCAGATACGCAGTATTTT.